This paragraph covers one T cell receptor beta chain sequence. Its cognate antigen is unknown. The CDR3 sequence is 15 residues long. V was cut by 0 bases and J by 2 bases, with 9 bases left in between. Germline CDR1 reads SGHTS; CDR2 reads YDEGEE. PCR used 60 Vbeta primers and 13 Jbeta primers. Libraries were prepared by immunoSEQ multiplex PCR; TCRdb keeps only in-frame clonotypes and omits some of them. The repertoire includes about 130,000 clones, roughly 17% of them detected once, and approximately 2.6% sits in the top ten. The sample originates from a study of cytomegalovirus exposure and HLA in healthy donors. Study findings and constraints: The authors later found TCR association rates varying by HLA locus, with DRB1 most and HLA-C fewest. TCR beta chain V- and J-gene trimming was linked, in a later analysis, to a missense variant in DCLRE1C. Productive rates of about 87% or about 30% were seen for most TCR beta V segments in an earlier analysis. Follow-up analysis seemed to connect common viral pathogens with several of the most significant clusters identified.

The sequencing input was PBMCs. V gene TRBV5-8 combines with J gene TRBJ2-1; perhaps TRBD1 as D (6 bases). This TCR was recovered from a female donor in good health and CMV-seropositive. CDR3 sequence reads: CASSLGWTAYNEQFF. In DNA form, the CDR3 reads TGTGCCAGCAGCTTGGGGTGGACAGCCTACAATGAGCAGTTCTTC.